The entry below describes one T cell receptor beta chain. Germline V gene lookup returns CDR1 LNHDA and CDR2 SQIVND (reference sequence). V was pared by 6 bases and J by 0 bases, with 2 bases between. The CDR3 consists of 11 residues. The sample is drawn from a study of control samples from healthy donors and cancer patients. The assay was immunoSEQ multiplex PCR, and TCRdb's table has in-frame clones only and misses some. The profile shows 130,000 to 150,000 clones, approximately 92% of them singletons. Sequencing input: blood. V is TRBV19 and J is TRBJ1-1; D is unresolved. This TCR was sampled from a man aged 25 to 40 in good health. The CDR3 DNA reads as TGTGCCAGTAGATTGAACACTGAAGCTTTCTTT. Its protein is CASRLNTEAFF.